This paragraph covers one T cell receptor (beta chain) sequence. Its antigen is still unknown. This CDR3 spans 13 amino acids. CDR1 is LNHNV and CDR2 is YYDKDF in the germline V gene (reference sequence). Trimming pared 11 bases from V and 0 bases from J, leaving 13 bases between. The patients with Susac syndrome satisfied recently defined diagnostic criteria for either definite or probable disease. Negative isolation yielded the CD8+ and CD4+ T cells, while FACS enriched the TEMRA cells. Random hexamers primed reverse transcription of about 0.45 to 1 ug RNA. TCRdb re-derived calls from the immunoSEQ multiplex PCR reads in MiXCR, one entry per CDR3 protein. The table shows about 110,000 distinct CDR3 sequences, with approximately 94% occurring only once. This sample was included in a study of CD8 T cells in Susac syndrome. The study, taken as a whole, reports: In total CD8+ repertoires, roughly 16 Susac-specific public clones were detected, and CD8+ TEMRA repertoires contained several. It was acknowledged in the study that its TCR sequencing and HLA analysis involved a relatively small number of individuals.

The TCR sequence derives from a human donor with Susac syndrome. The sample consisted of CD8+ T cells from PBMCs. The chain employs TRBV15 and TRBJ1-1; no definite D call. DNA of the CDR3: TGTGCCGCCACAGCTTCTGTGAACACTGAAGCTTTCTTT. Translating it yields CAATASVNTEAFF.